This T cell receptor (beta chain) is from a study of regulatory T cells in long-lasting Graves disease. Study-level results: Owing to a sample size that was small, accuracy may have been reduced.

HTBI primers from iRepertoire and Arm-PCR of CDR3 regions yielded the TCR beta libraries. TCRdb called the multiplex PCR reads again in MiXCR, with one record for every CDR3 protein. Of roughly 360,000 distinct CDR3 sequences in the sample, approximately 12% are singletons; the top ten hold approximately 17%. Germline V CDR1 and CDR2: SEHNR, FQNEAQ (reference sequence). V lost 4 bases, J lost 5 bases, and 12 bases lay in between. This CDR3 has 14 amino acids. Noted time point: newly diagnosed GD, antithyroid drugs for less than 3 months. PBMC-extracted RNA yielded the TCR library. This clonotype has more than one count but fewer than ten. Its antigen remains unidentified. This sample was also put to use in a study of T cells in Graves' hyperthyroidism and ophthalmopathy. That paper notes: Orbital computed tomography and thyroid ultrasound, together with serum TRAb and thyroxine and clinical symptoms, were used for diagnoses.

The source is a woman aged 18-30 years with Graves disease. The sequencing here drew on peripheral blood mononuclear cells (PBMCs), taken at new diagnosis, from a patient treated with antithyroid drugs. The chain combines TRBV7-9 with TRBJ1-5, with D possibly matching TRBD1 (6 bases). Here the CDR3 reads CASSSGGGYQPQHF. DNA for the CDR3: TGTGCCAGCAGCTCGGGGGGCGGATATCAGCCCCAGCATTTT.